This is a list of T cell receptor beta chains from one sample in a study of PD-1 blockade in classical Hodgkin lymphoma. The protocol was immunoSEQ multiplex PCR, while the TCRdb copy is restricted to in-frame clones and leaves out a portion. The sample records roughly 50,000 clones, approximately 86% being singletons. Sequenced here: peripheral blood mononuclear cells (PBMCs), sampled before the fourth cycle of nivolumab. The receptors shown here come from a human donor with classical Hodgkin lymphoma. CDR3s include the opening cysteine and the closing phenylalanine or tryptophan. Each record gives: V gene, J gene, D gene, CDR3 protein, CDR3 DNA. A D gene is named only where the DNA matches it firmly.

>TRBV7-9|TRBJ1-1|-
CASTSGGTEAFF
TGTGCCAGCACCTCCGGAGGGACTGAAGCTTTCTTT
>TRBV28|TRBJ1-3|-
CASSFRGNGNTIYF
TGTGCCAGCAGTTTTAGGGGAAATGGAAACACCATATATTTT
>TRBV5-6|TRBJ2-3|TRBD2
CASSLLGGGTDTQYF
TGTGCCAGCAGCCTCCTGGGGGGGGGCACAGATACGCAGTATTTT
>TRBV6-1|TRBJ2-7|TRBD1
CASSAGTGKGYEQYF
TGTGCCAGCAGTGCAGGGACAGGGAAGGGCTACGAGCAGTACTTC
>TRBV4-1|TRBJ1-2|TRBD1
CASSQGGQLNYGYTF
TGCGCCAGCAGCCAGGGGGGACAGCTTAACTATGGCTACACCTTC
>TRBV6-5|TRBJ2-1|TRBD1
CASSGTGGPYNEQFF
TGTGCCAGCAGTGGAACAGGGGGCCCCTACAATGAGCAGTTCTTC
>TRBV27|TRBJ2-1|-
CASQYYQAAYNEQFF
TGTGCCAGCCAATACTACCAGGCCGCCTACAATGAGCAGTTCTTC
>TRBV11-2|TRBJ2-1|-
CASSLDGLEGARWIRQFF
TGTGCCAGCAGCTTAGATGGCTTGGAGGGAGCGCGCTGGATTCGGCAGTTCTTC
>TRBV10-3|TRBJ1-5|-
CAISERADNQPQHF
TGTGCCATCAGTGAGAGGGCAGACAATCAGCCCCAGCATTTT
>TRBV6-1|TRBJ2-3|-
CASSEGLARTDTQYF
TGTGCCAGCAGTGAAGGATTAGCGCGCACAGATACGCAGTATTTT
>TRBV28|TRBJ1-4|-
CASSPAGVQGEKLFF
TGTGCCAGCAGTCCAGCCGGGGTACAAGGTGAAAAACTGTTTTTT
>TRBV5-4|TRBJ2-4|-
CASSLGDLAKNIQYF
TGTGCCAGCAGCTTGGGGGACCTAGCCAAAAACATTCAGTACTTC
>TRBV21-1|TRBJ2-3|-
CASSKVGVSREADTQYF
TGTGCCAGCAGCAAAGTCGGGGTCTCTCGAGAGGCAGATACGCAGTATTTT
>TRBV7-6|TRBJ1-3|-
CASSLDIPSRSGNTIYF
TGTGCCAGCAGCTTAGACATCCCATCCCGCTCTGGAAACACCATATATTTT
>TRBV5-4|TRBJ2-7|-
CASSLESYEQYF
TGTGCCAGCAGCTTGGAGTCCTACGAGCAGTACTTC
>TRBV2|TRBJ2-2|TRBD2
CASSPGWGGSGELFF
TGTGCCAGCAGCCCAGGCTGGGGAGGGTCCGGGGAGCTGTTTTTT